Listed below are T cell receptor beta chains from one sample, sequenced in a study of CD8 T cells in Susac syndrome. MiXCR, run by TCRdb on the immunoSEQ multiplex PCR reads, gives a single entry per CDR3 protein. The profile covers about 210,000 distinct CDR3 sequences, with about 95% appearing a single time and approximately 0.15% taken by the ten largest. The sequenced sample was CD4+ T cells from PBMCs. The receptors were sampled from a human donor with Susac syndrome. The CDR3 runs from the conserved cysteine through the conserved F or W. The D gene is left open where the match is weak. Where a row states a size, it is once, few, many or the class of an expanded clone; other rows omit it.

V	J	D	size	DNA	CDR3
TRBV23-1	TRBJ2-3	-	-	TGCGCCAGCAGTCAATCGATCGGGTATGCGGCAGATACGCAGTATTTT	CASSQSIGYAADTQYF
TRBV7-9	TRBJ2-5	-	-	TGTGCCAGCGCTGGGGGTTCAGAGTTGGAGACCCAGTACTTC	CASAGGSELETQYF
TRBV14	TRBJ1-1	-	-	TGTGCCAGCAGCTACCCGGGCACGGGGACTGAAGCTTTCTTT	CASSYPGTGTEAFF
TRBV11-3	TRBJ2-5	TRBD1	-	TGTGCCAGCAGCTCACGACAGGGGGCGGGGAAGACCCAGTACTTC	CASSSRQGAGKTQYF
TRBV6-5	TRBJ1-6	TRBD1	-	TGTGCCAGCAGATTAGTCGTCAGGGGGCAAGTCTCCTCACCCCTCCACTTT	CASRLVVRGQVSSPLHF
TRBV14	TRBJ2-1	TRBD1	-	TGTGCCAGCAGCAGCCGGGACAGAAACAATGAGCAGTTCTTC	CASSSRDRNNEQFF
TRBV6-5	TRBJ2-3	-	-	TGTGCCAGCAGACCCCAGGGCAGCACAGATACGCAGTATTTT	CASRPQGSTDTQYF
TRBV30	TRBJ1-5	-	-	TGTGCCTGTGATTCCGGAGAAAATCAGCCCCAGCATTTT	CACDSGENQPQHF
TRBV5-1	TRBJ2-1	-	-	TGCGCCAGCTCCTCGAGGACAGTCGGCACCAATGAGCAGTTCTTC	CASSSRTVGTNEQFF
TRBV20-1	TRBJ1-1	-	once	TGCAGTGCTAGCGCCTGGGGGCAGAACACTGAAGCTTTCTTT	CSASAWGQNTEAFF
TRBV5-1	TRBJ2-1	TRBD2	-	TGCGCCAGCAGCTTTGGGGGAGGGAGCTCCTACAATGAGCAGTTCTTC	CASSFGGGSSYNEQFF
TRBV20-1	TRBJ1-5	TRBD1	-	TGCAGTGCTAGCTTCGTGACAGGGGTGGGGCAGCCCCAGCATTTT	CSASFVTGVGQPQHF
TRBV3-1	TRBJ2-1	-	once	TGTGCCAGCAGCCTAACAGGTAGAAACAATGAGCAGTTCTTC	CASSLTGRNNEQFF
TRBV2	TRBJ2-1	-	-	TGTGCCAGCTACGCCTACAATGAGCAGTTCTTC	CASYAYNEQFF
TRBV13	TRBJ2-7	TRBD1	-	TGTGCCAGCAGCCTAGTGGGACAGGGAGGGTCCGAGCAGTACTTC	CASSLVGQGGSEQYF
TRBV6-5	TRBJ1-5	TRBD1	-	TGTGCCAGCAGTAGACAGGGGGAGAATCAGCCCCAGCATTTT	CASSRQGENQPQHF
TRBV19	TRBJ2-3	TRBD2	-	TGTGCCAGTAGTCCGCGGGGGACAGATACGCAGTATTTT	CASSPRGTDTQYF
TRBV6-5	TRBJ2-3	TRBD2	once	TGTGCCAGCAGCCCGGGGGGGCCAGAAGATACGCAGTATTTT	CASSPGGPEDTQYF
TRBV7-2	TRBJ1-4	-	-	TGTGCCAGCGGCAGCCTTGCAACTAATGAAAAACTGTTTTTT	CASGSLATNEKLFF
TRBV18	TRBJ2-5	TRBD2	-	TGTGCCAGCTCACCTCAGCGGGGGTATCAAGAGACCCAGTACTTC	CASSPQRGYQETQYF
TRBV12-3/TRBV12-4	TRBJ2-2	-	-	TGTGCCAGCAGTTTTCGGGGTAATTCCGGGGAGCTGTTTTTT	CASSFRGNSGELFF
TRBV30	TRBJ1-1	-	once	TGTGCCTGGAGTGTCGACAGCAACACTGAAGCTTTCTTT	CAWSVDSNTEAFF
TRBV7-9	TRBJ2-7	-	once	TGTGCCAGCAGCCGGGCAGATTACACCTACGAGCAGTACTTC	CASSRADYTYEQYF
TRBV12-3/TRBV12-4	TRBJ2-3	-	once	TGTGCCAGCAGTTTGGGACATCCCACAGATACGCAGTATTTT	CASSLGHPTDTQYF
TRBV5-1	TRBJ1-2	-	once	TGCGCCAGCAGCTTGCCGGGGAATAACTATGGCTACACCTTC	CASSLPGNNYGYTF
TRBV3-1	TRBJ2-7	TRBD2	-	TGTGCCAGCAGCCGGGGCGCTAGCGGGGTCTACGAGCAGTACTTC	CASSRGASGVYEQYF
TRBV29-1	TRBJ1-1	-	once	TGCAGCGTTGGACACACTGAAGCTTTCTTT	CSVGHTEAFF
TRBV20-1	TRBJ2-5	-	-	TGCAGTGCTAGTCCGCTAGGCCCGCAAGAGACCCAGTACTTC	CSASPLGPQETQYF
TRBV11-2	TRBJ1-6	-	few	TGTGCCAGCAGCACGGGACCCTATAATTCACCCCTCCACTTT	CASSTGPYNSPLHF
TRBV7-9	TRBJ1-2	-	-	TGTGCCAGCAGCTTACGGGCCGTAGACTATGGCTACACCTTC	CASSLRAVDYGYTF
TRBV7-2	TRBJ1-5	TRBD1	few	TGTGCCAGCAGCTTAGGACAGGGGGCGAATCAGCCCCAGCATTTT	CASSLGQGANQPQHF
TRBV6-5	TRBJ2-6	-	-	TGTGCCAGCAGTTACCATCTCGGGGACGGTAGCTCTGGGGCCAACGTCCTGACTTTC	CASSYHLGDGSSGANVLTF
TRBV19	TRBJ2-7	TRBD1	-	TGTGCCAGTAGTACCGAGGGGGCACAGTACTTC	CASSTEGAQYF
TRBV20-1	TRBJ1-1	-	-	TGCAGTGCTAGAGATCCCTGGGCAGGAAACACTGAAGCTTTCTTT	CSARDPWAGNTEAFF
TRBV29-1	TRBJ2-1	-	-	TGCAGCGTTGACCCGGCGGATGAGCAGTTCTTC	CSVDPADEQFF
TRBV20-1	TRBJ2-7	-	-	TGCAGTGCTTTCGACTACGAGCAGTACTTC	CSAFDYEQYF
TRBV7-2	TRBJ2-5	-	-	TGTGCCAGCAGCTCCTTAGTGGGAGAGACCCAGTACTTC	CASSSLVGETQYF
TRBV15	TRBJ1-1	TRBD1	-	TGTGCCACCAGCAGAGATCACCCAGGGGGGAACACTGAAGCTTTCTTT	CATSRDHPGGNTEAFF
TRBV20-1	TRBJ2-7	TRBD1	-	TGCAGTGCTTCCAGGACAGGGGGCTCCTACGAGCAGTACTTC	CSASRTGGSYEQYF
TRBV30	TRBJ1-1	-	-	TGTGCCTGGAGTGAACAAAGTCGGGTTGACACTGAAGCTTTCTTT	CAWSEQSRVDTEAFF
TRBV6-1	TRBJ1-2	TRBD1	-	TGTGCCAGCAGTCCCGGGACAGGGGGAGGCTACACCTTC	CASSPGTGGGYTF
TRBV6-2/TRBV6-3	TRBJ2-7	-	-	TGTGCCAGCAGCTGGACTAACAACGAGCAGTACTTC	CASSWTNNEQYF
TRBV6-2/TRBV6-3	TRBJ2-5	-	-	TGTGCCAGCAGTTACTTATCCGGGCAGGGGACCCAGTACTTC	CASSYLSGQGTQYF
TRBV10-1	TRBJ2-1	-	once	TGCGCCAGCAGTGAGTCCGGAGGGTCTGAGCAGTTCTTC	CASSESGGSEQFF
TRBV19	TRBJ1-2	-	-	TGTGCCAGTACCCCACCCGCTGAGGGGTTTGGCTACACCTTC	CASTPPAEGFGYTF
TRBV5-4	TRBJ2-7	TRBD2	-	TGTGCCAGCAGCCCACCGGGGGGCGAGCAGTACTTC	CASSPPGGEQYF
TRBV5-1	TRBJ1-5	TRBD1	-	TGCGCCAGCAGCCTGGACAGGTCTGACAATCAGCCCCAGCATTTT	CASSLDRSDNQPQHF
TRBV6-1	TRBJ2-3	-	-	TGTGCCAGCAACGCCCTTCGAGAAGATACGCAGTATTTT	CASNALREDTQYF
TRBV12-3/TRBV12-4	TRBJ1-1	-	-	TGTGCCAGCCGAAGGGAGAGTACTGAAGCTTTCTTT	CASRRESTEAFF
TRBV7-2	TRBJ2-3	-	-	TGTGCCAGCAGCCCCATGGGAATCACAGATACGCAGTATTTT	CASSPMGITDTQYF
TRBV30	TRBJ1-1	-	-	TGTGCCTGGAGGTGGCTGAACACTGAAGCTTTCTTT	CAWRWLNTEAFF